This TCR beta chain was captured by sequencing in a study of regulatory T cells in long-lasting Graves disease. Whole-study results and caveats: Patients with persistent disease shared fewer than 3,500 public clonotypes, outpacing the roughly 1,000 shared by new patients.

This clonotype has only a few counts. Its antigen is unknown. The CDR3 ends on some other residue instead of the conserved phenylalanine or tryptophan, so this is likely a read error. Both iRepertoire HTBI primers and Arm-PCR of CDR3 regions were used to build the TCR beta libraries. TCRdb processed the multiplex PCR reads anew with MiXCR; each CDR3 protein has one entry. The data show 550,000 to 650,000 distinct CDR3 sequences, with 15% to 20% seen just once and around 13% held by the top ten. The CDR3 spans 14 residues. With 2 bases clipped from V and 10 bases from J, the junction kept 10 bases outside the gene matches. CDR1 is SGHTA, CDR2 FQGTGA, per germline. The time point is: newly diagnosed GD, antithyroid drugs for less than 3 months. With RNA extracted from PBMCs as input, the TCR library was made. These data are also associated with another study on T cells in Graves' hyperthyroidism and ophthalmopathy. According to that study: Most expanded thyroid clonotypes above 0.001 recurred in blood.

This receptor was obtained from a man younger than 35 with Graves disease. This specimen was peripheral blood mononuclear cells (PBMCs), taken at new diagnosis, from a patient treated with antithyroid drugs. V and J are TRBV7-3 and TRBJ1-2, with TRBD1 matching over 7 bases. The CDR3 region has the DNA TGTGCCAGCAGCTTAGCCCTGGAGGGGGCTCCCTACACCCTC. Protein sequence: CASSLALEGAPYTL.